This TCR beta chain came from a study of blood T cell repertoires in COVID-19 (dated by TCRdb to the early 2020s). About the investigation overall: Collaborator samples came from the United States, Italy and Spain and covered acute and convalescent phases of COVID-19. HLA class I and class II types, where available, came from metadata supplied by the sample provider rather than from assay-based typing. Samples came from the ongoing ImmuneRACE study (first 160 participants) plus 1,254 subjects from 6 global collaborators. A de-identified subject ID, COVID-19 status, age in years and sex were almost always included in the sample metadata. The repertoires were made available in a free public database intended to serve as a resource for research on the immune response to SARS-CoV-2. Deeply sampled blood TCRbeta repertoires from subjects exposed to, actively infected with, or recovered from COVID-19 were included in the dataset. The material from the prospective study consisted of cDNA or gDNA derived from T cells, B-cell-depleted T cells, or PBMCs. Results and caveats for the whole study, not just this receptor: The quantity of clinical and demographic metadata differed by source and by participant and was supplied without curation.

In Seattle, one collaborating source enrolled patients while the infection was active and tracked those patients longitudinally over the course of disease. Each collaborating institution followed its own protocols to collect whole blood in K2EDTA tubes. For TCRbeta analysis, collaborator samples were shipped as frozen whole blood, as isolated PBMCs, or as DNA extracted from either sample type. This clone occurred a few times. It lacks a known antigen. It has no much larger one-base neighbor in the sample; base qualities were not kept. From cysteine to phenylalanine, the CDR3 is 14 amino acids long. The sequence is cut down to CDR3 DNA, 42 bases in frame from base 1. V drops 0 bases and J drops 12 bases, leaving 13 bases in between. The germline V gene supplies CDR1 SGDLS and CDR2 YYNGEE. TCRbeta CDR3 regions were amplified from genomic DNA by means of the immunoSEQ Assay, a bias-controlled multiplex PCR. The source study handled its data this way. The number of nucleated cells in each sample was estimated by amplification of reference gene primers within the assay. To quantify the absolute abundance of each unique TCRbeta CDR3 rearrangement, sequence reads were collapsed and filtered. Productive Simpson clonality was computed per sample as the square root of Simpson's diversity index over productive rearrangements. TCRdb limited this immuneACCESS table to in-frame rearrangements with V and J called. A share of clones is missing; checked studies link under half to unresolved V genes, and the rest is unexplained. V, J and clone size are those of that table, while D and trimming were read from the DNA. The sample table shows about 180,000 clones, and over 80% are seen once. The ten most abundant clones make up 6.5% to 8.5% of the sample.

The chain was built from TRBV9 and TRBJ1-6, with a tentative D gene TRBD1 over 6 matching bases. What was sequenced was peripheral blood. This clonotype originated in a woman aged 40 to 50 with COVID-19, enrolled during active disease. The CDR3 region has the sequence CASSVGLEQGPLHF. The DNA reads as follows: TGTGCCAGCAGCGTAGGGCTAGAACAGGGACCCCTCCACTTT.